The 29 T cell receptor beta chains in this list originate from one sample, sequenced in a study of regulatory T cells in long-lasting Graves disease. Arm-PCR of CDR3 regions with iRepertoire HTBI primers generated TCR beta libraries. TCRdb processed the multiplex PCR reads anew with MiXCR; each CDR3 protein has one entry. The sample includes approximately 480,000 distinct CDR3 sequences, roughly 15% of them seen just once. Regarding time point: newly diagnosed GD, antithyroid drugs for less than 3 months. PBMC RNA served as the TCR library source. These data also featured in a second study, about T cells in Graves' hyperthyroidism and ophthalmopathy.

Sequenced material: peripheral blood mononuclear cells (PBMCs), taken at new diagnosis, from a patient treated with antithyroid drugs. These receptors all come from a man aged 40-55 years with Graves disease.

In this sample, this clonotype turned up many times. This chain links TRBV6-1 with TRBJ2-7; either TRBD1 or TRBD2 may supply D (5 bases each). This CDR3 comprises 15 residues. Germline CDR1 and CDR2: MNHNS and SASEGT. V dropped 4 bases and J dropped 3 bases, with 16 bases sitting between them. CDR3 residues: CASSVGPDEDYEQYF. CDR3 coding DNA: TGTGCCAGCAGTGTGGGACCGGACGAGGACTACGAGCAGTACTTC.

This clonotype has a single count. The junction shows a germline mismatch at one end, possibly a read error. The genes are TRBV4-1 and TRBJ2-4; D is unresolved. Per the germline V gene, CDR1 is MGHRA and CDR2 is YSYEKL. The CDR3 length is 15 residues. The CDR3 DNA reads as TGCGCCAGCAGCCAGTATACAGTAGCCAGAAACATTCAGTACTTC. Amino acid sequence: CASSQYTVARNIQYF.

The J gene is TRBJ1-1, the V gene TRBV7-9; D uncertain. The CDR3 is made up of 12 amino acids. Germline V gene data show CDR1 as SEHNR and CDR2 as FQNEAQ (reference sequence). With 1 base removed from V and 8 bases from J, the gap between germline ends came to 8 bases. Written as DNA, the CDR3 is TGTGCCAGCAGCTTAGGCAAGACAGAAGCTTTCTTT. Residues: CASSLGKTEAFF.

This clonotype was counted at least ten times. The V call is TRBV30, the J call TRBJ2-7; 7 nucleotides agree with TRBD1. The J segment lost 6 bases and the V segment lost 0 bases, leaving 11 bases of the junction unmatched. This CDR3 region has 15 residues. Germline V gene data show CDR1 as GTSNPN and CDR2 as SVGIG (reference sequence). DNA of the CDR3: TGTGCCTGGAGTGTACGGGCCCCAGGGGGTGGCGAGCAGTACTTC. Its translation: CAWSVRAPGGGEQYF.

This clonotype was detected only a few times. The rearrangement joins TRBV10-3 to TRBJ2-5; 7 positions match TRBD1. This CDR3 is built from 14 residues. After removal of 4 bases from V and 2 bases from J, the junction contained 4 bases not matched to a gene. The germline gives CDR1 ENHRY, CDR2 SYGVKD. The CDR3 loop is CAISGGTDQETQYF. The CDR3 region has the DNA TGTGCCATCAGTGGAGGGACAGATCAAGAGACCCAGTACTTC.

There are many counts of this clonotype. Its ends do not fully match the called genes, so a read error is possible. The chain recombines TRBV12-3 or TRBV12-4 with TRBJ2-4; D perhaps matches TRBD2 (6 bases). CDR3 size: 13 residues. The CDR3 sequence is CASSFTSKDIQYF. CDR3 DNA sequence: TGTGCCAGCAGTTTTACTAGCAAAGACATTCAGTACTTC.

V is TRBV5-6 and J is TRBJ1-5; no firm D call. V was trimmed by 3 bases and J by 4 bases, leaving 8 bases between them. The germline CDR1 and CDR2 sequences are SGHDT and YYEEEE. The CDR3 extends over 13 amino acids. CDR3 protein: CASSSGINQPQHF. The CDR3 nucleotides read TGTGCCAGCAGCTCGGGGATAAATCAGCCCCAGCATTTT.

J is TRBJ2-7 and V is TRBV20-1, with 11 bases that match TRBD2. After removal of 3 bases from V and 7 bases from J, the junction contained 8 bases not matched to a gene. This CDR3 spans 14 amino acids. Germline V gives CDR1 DFQATT, CDR2 SNEGSKA (reference sequence). This chain's CDR3 is CSASSSGRLGEQYF. The DNA for the CDR3 is TGCAGTGCTAGTTCTAGCGGGAGGCTAGGAGAGCAGTACTTC.

At least ten counts were recorded for this clonotype. The CDR3 region is CAGSGDGYNEQFF. As DNA, the CDR3 is TGTGCCGGTAGCGGGGATGGCTACAATGAGCAGTTCTTC. The chain uses TRBV2 and TRBJ2-1; 8 bases map to TRBD2. This CDR3 is 13 amino acids long. Germline V CDR1 and CDR2: SNHLY, FYNNEI. With 11 bases clipped from V and 3 bases from J, the junction kept 6 bases outside the gene matches.

This clonotype was found many times. The rearrangement links TRBV28 to TRBJ1-1, with D perhaps TRBD1 (6 bases). The CDR3 is 17 amino acids. Germline loops: CDR1 MDHEN, CDR2 SYDVKM. Trimming removed 8 bases at V and 1 base at J, with 23 bases between. CDR3 in amino acids: CASGDGVRGHENTEAFF. CDR3 bases: TGTGCCAGCGGTGACGGGGTTCGGGGACACGAGAACACTGAAGCTTTCTTT.

This clonotype showed up many times. The J gene is TRBJ1-1, the V gene TRBV19, with 7 bases aligning to TRBD1. Germline CDR1 reads LNHDA; CDR2 reads SQIVND (reference sequence). The J segment lost 1 base and the V segment lost 3 bases, leaving 20 bases of the junction unmatched. The CDR3 has 20 amino acids. CDR3 in amino acids: CASSILHPYIDRAWNTEAFF. CDR3 DNA sequence: TGTGCCAGTAGTATCCTCCATCCCTACATCGACAGGGCTTGGAACACTGAAGCTTTCTTT.

This clonotype was detected many times. The gene calls are TRBV18 and TRBJ2-5; TRBD1 matches 9 bases. The CDR3 contains 15 residues. J gave up 1 base and V 3 bases, and 3 bases lay outside the gene matches. Germline CDR1 and CDR2: KGHSH and LQKENI. The CDR3 DNA reads TGTGCCAGCTCACCCGGGACAGGGAGCCAAGAGACCCAGTACTTC. Protein sequence: CASSPGTGSQETQYF.

This clonotype was recorded at least ten times. The rearrangement uses TRBV28 and TRBJ1-1; D is perhaps TRBD1 (6 bases). Germline assignment: CDR1 MDHEN and CDR2 SYDVKM. This CDR3 region has 15 residues. V was pared by 5 bases and J by 1 base, with 14 bases between. CDR3 in amino acids: CASSGMTGTNTEAFF. The CDR3 DNA sequence: TGTGCCAGCAGTGGCATGACAGGAACGAACACTGAAGCTTTCTTT.

This sequence joins TRBV20-1 and TRBJ1-1; perhaps TRBD1 as D (5 bases). Trimming cost V 6 bases and J 9 bases, with 14 bases left between them. The CDR3 loop spans 11 amino acids. Germline values: CDR1 DFQATT, CDR2 SNEGSKA (reference sequence). CDR3 sequence reads: CSASNRDQAFF. CDR3 coding DNA: TGCAGTGCGAGTAACCGGGACCAAGCTTTCTTT.

The rearrangement uses TRBV5-4 and TRBJ1-1; D may be TRBD1 (5 bases). Between the trimmed V and J ends, which lost 1 base and 5 bases, there was a span of 12 bases. The CDR3 covers 14 residues. The germline V gene encodes CDR1 SGHNT and CDR2 YYREEE (reference sequence). The CDR3 reads CASSLTGVLTEAFF. CDR3 nucleotides: TGTGCCAGCAGCTTGACGGGGGTATTAACTGAAGCTTTCTTT.

This clonotype has at least ten counts. The chain combines TRBV28 with TRBJ2-7; D is unresolved. The CDR3 spans 13 residues. Trimming left V 8 bases short and J 4 bases short, with 15 bases between. Germline V gene lookup returns CDR1 MDHEN and CDR2 SYDVKM. The CDR3: CASGSYPSYEQYF. CDR3 coding DNA: TGTGCCAGCGGTTCATACCCGTCGTACGAGCAGTACTTC.

This clonotype was recorded many times. V and J are TRBV7-8 and TRBJ1-4, with 7 positions matching TRBD1. The V and J ends lost 6 bases and 5 bases, in that order; junction bases with no gene match: 6. The length of the CDR3 is 14 residues. In germline, CDR1 is SGHVS, CDR2 FQNEAQ. The CDR3 DNA reads TGTGCCAGCAGTTCTGACAGGGTAAATGAAAAACTGTTTTTT. Its translation is CASSSDRVNEKLFF.

With regard to this clonotype: This sequence may be a read error, since a much larger clone differs from it by one base. This chain joins TRBV12-5 and TRBJ2-5; no definite D call. The end of the DNA aligns better with TRBJ2-1, so the J call may be wrong. This CDR3 has 13 amino acids. CDR1 is LGHNT, CDR2 FRNRAP, per germline. The CDR3 reads CANGPASDNEQFF. CDR3 DNA: TGTGCTAATGGCCCGGCGTCGGACAATGAGCAGTTCTTC.

The gene calls are TRBV29-1 and TRBJ1-1; no firm D call. V lost 3 bases and J lost 11, with 10 bases in between. This CDR3 has 10 amino acids. CDR1 and CDR2 from the germline V gene are SQVTM and ANQGSEA. CDR3 nucleotides: TGCAGCGTTGATGAGGGATCGGCTTTCTTT. It translates to CSVDEGSAFF. Full variable domain (rest looked up from reference TRBV29-1 and TRBJ1-1): SAVISQKPSRDICQRGTSLTIQCQVDSQVTMMFWYRQQPGQSLTLIATANQGSEATYESGFVIDKFPISRPNLTFSTLTVSNMSPEDSSIYLCSVDEGSAFFGQGTRLTVV.

This clonotype has a count of ten or more. The gene calls are TRBV11-3 and TRBJ2-3; TRBD2 matches 9 bases. The CDR3 contains 15 residues. Germline assignment: CDR1 SGHNT and CDR2 YENEEA. Germline trimming cut 1 base from V and 4 bases from J; bases unmatched to any gene: 3. CDR3 nucleotide sequence: TGTGCCAGCAGCTTAGCTGTAGCGGGAGCAGATACGCAGTATTTT. Encoded protein: CASSLAVAGADTQYF.

This clonotype occurred many times. This rearrangement joins TRBV28 to TRBJ1-2; a weak D match, TRBD1 (5 bases). Between the trimmed V and J ends, which lost 5 bases and 4 bases, there was a span of 14 bases. The CDR3 length is 14 residues. CDR1 MDHEN and CDR2 SYDVKM come from the germline V gene. The CDR3 loop is CASSTAGDGYGYTF. Written as DNA, the CDR3 is TGTGCCAGCAGTACCGCCGGGGACGGCTATGGCTACACCTTC.

The sample holds many counts of this clonotype. This rearrangement joins TRBV5-1 to TRBJ2-7, with D perhaps being TRBD1 or TRBD2 (5 bases each). The V gene lost 4 bases and the J gene lost 0 bases, with 11 bases spanning the gap. The CDR3 sequence is 14 residues long. Looked up from germline, CDR1 is SGHRS and CDR2 is YFSETQ. Here the CDR3 reads CASSGGRSSYEQYF. The CDR3 coding sequence is TGCGCCAGCAGCGGGGGACGGAGCTCCTACGAGCAGTACTTC. The whole variable domain, filled in from reference TRBV5-1 and TRBJ2-7, reads KAGVTQTPRYLIKTRGQQVTLSCSPISGHRSVSWYQQTPGQGLQFLFEYFSETQRNKGNFPGRFSGRQFSNSRSEMNVSTLELGDSALYLCASSGGRSSYEQYFGPGTRLTVT.

V is TRBV29-1 and J is TRBJ2-2, with TRBD1 as a possible D gene (7 bases). The length of the CDR3 is 13 residues. Germline loops: CDR1 SQVTM, CDR2 ANQGSEA. V gave up 6 bases and J gave up 4 bases, with 12 bases separating them. CDR3 protein: CSVRQGGTGELFF. DNA for the CDR3: TGCAGCGTACGACAGGGAGGCACCGGGGAGCTGTTTTTT.

The table lists this clonotype with many counts. V usage is TRBV20-1 and J usage is TRBJ2-5; 13 nucleotides match TRBD2. V lost 4 bases and J lost 0; bases outside the gene matches: 2. Germline V gene lookup returns CDR1 DFQATT and CDR2 SNEGSKA (reference sequence). The CDR3 contains 15 residues. DNA for the CDR3: TGCAGTGCTACGGGACTAGCGGGAAACCAAGAGACCCAGTACTTC. It codes for CSATGLAGNQETQYF.

This clonotype was seen at least ten times. The chain has TRBV5-1 and TRBJ2-7, with TRBD1 matching over 9 bases. The germline gives CDR1 SGHRS, CDR2 YFSETQ. The length of the CDR3 is 14 residues. V lost 3 bases, J lost 6 bases, and 7 bases stayed unmatched. The CDR3 region is CASSSVDRGSEQYF. CDR3 nucleotide sequence: TGCGCCAGCAGCTCCGTCGACAGGGGGAGCGAGCAGTACTTC. The whole variable domain, filled in from reference TRBV5-1 and TRBJ2-7, reads KAGVTQTPRYLIKTRGQQVTLSCSPISGHRSVSWYQQTPGQGLQFLFEYFSETQRNKGNFPGRFSGRQFSNSRSEMNVSTLELGDSALYLCASSSVDRGSEQYFGPGTRLTVT.

The chain uses TRBV7-9 and TRBJ2-6; 8 bases fit TRBD2. Looked up from germline, CDR1 is SEHNR and CDR2 is FQNEAQ (reference sequence). This CDR3 is 17 amino acids long. The J segment lost 0 bases and the V segment lost 5 bases, leaving 6 bases of the junction unmatched. The CDR3 sequence: CASSGAGGPSGANVLTF. The DNA of the CDR3 is TGTGCCAGCAGCGGGGCGGGAGGTCCCTCTGGGGCCAACGTCCTGACTTTC.

This clonotype was detected many times. The V and J genes are TRBV5-1 and TRBJ2-3; D call uncertain. CDR1 SGHRS and CDR2 YFSETQ come from the germline V gene. The CDR3 has 14 residues. The ends were cut back, 0 bases at V and 6 bases at J, with 11 bases in the middle. This chain's CDR3 is CASSLEIGTDTQYF. The CDR3 DNA is TGCGCCAGCAGCTTGGAGATTGGTACGGATACGCAGTATTTT.

This clonotype was counted between two and nine times. This CDR3 reads CSVRRLGTGELFF. The CDR3 DNA sequence: TGCAGCGTTAGACGTCTGGGCACCGGGGAGCTGTTTTTT. The J gene is TRBJ2-2, the V gene TRBV29-1; D is unresolved. Deletions cut 5 bases from V and 4 bases from J, with 11 bases between. This CDR3 contains 13 residues. CDR1 and CDR2 (germline): SQVTM, ANQGSEA.

The genes are TRBV4-1 and TRBJ2-1; 9 bases agree with TRBD2. This CDR3 contains 16 residues. The V segment lost 2 bases and the J segment 4 bases; nucleotides outside the gene matches: 6. Germline values: CDR1 MGHRA, CDR2 YSYEKL. The CDR3 loop reads CASSQRPSGTYNEQFF. Written as DNA, the CDR3 is TGCGCCAGCAGCCAACGGCCTAGCGGGACATACAATGAGCAGTTCTTC.